This passage covers 20 T cell receptor beta chains from one sample sequenced in a study of blood T cell repertoires in COVID-19. The method was immunoSEQ multiplex PCR; TCRdb's version includes in-frame clones alone and lacks a portion of them. The sample carries about 50,000 clones, 90% recorded once. What was sequenced was peripheral blood. These receptors were obtained from a woman aged 80 or over with acute or convalescent COVID-19.

J is TRBJ2-4 and V is TRBV7-2, with 8 bases that match TRBD1. Trimming removed 4 bases from V and 2 bases from J; junction bases left unmatched: 4. CDR3 length equals 15 residues. Germline V gene data show CDR1 as SGHTA and CDR2 as FQGNSA. The CDR3 loop is CASSSQGATKNIQYF. CDR3 coding DNA: TGTGCCAGCAGCTCGCAGGGGGCGACCAAAAACATTCAGTACTTC.

The chain links TRBV5-6 to TRBJ2-7; D remains ambiguous. Germline-derived CDR1 and CDR2 are SGHDT and YYEEEE. This CDR3 region has 17 residues. With 1 base removed from V and 0 bases from J, the gap between germline ends came to 17 bases. The CDR3 spells CASSLRWVGQDSYEQYF. As DNA, the CDR3 is TGTGCCAGCAGCTTGCGTTGGGTGGGTCAGGACTCCTACGAGCAGTACTTC.

V gene TRBV5-4 combines with J gene TRBJ1-1; no reliable D call. V lost 5 bases, J lost 2 bases, and 13 bases lay in between. The CDR3 runs 14 residues. Germline V lookup: CDR1 SGHNT, CDR2 YYREEE (reference sequence). The CDR3 here is CASRERRGNTEAFF. CDR3 nucleotides: TGTGCCAGCAGGGAACGTCGGGGTAACACTGAAGCTTTCTTT.

The chain employs TRBV19 and TRBJ2-7; 7 nucleotides line up with TRBD1. Germline V gene data show CDR1 as LNHDA and CDR2 as SQIVND (reference sequence). The CDR3 runs to 15 residues. V trimming: 0 bases; J trimming: 0 bases; junction bases outside the gene matches: 2. The CDR3 is CASSIDAGGSYEQYF. The DNA for the CDR3 is TGTGCCAGTAGTATAGATGCAGGGGGCTCCTACGAGCAGTACTTC.

A few counts support this clone. The CDR3 protein is CASSIIAGGSSYNEQFF. CDR3 DNA: TGTGCCAGCAGTATCATAGCGGGAGGGAGCTCCTACAATGAGCAGTTCTTC. The chain has TRBV27 and TRBJ2-1; 11 bases fit TRBD2. The CDR3 has 17 amino acids. Germline CDR1 and CDR2: MNHEY and SMNVEV (reference sequence). The trim removed 5 bases at V and 0 bases at J, leaving 6 bases unmatched.

J is TRBJ2-6 and V is TRBV27, with 7 bases matching TRBD1. Germline V lookup: CDR1 MNHEY, CDR2 SMNVEV (reference sequence). The CDR3 spans 18 residues. V trimming: 2 bases; J trimming: 0 bases; junction bases outside the gene matches: 7. For the CDR3, the DNA is TGTGCCAGCAGTTTAAGGGGGACAGTCAACTCTGGGGCCAACGTCCTGACTTTC. This gives the protein CASSLRGTVNSGANVLTF.

This clone was observed once. The chain recombines TRBV12-3 or TRBV12-4 with TRBJ2-7; 10 bases align to TRBD1. Trimming at V came to 5 bases and at J to 11 bases, leaving 9 bases not matched to a gene. The length of the CDR3 is 13 residues. CDR3 region: CASSRDRGSLEYF. CDR3 bases: TGTGCCAGCAGTAGGGACAGGGGTTCCCTCGAGTACTTC.

This clone was detected only a few times. V gene TRBV6-5 combines with J gene TRBJ1-1; TRBD1 matches at 9 bases. The V segment lost 5 bases and the J segment 5 bases; nucleotides outside the gene matches: 9. The CDR3 is 15 amino acids. CDR1 is MNHEY, CDR2 SVGAGI, per germline. For the CDR3, the DNA is TGTGCCAGCAGTAGACAGGGGGGAACCCTAACTGAAGCTTTCTTT. Encoded protein: CASSRQGGTLTEAFF.

The chain joins TRBV7-2 to TRBJ1-3, with D unresolved. The CDR3 spans 15 residues. With 0 bases removed from V and 0 bases from J, the gap between germline ends came to 6 bases. Germline CDR1 reads SGHTA; CDR2 reads FQGNSA. CDR3 region: CASSLASRSGNTIYF. Here the CDR3 DNA reads TGTGCCAGCAGCTTAGCCAGTCGCTCTGGAAACACCATATATTTT.

CDR3 sequence reads: CASSELGGQETQYF. The CDR3 bases are TGTGCCAGCAGTGAACTGGGGGGCCAAGAGACCCAGTACTTC. This chain links TRBV2 with TRBJ2-5, with a tentative D call TRBD2 (6 bases). V lost 2 bases and J 1 base, leaving 8 bases between the germline ends. Germline CDR1 reads SNHLY; CDR2 reads FYNNEI. The CDR3 has 14 residues.

The CDR3 here is CASSAGGTIYF. The CDR3 DNA follows: TGTGCCAGCAGTGCGGGGGGCACCATATATTTT. V and J are TRBV9 and TRBJ1-3; maybe TRBD1 (5 bases). Germline CDR1 is SGDLS and CDR2 is YYNGEE. This CDR3 spans 11 amino acids. Trimming removed 5 bases from V and 9 bases from J, with 9 bases in between.

The V gene is TRBV7-9, the J gene TRBJ2-4; D perhaps matches TRBD2 (7 bases). Germline values: CDR1 SEHNR, CDR2 FQNEAQ (reference sequence). Trimming took off 4 bases at V and 2 bases at J, with 12 bases between the two ends. The CDR3 extends over 15 amino acids. CDR3 sequence: CASSSQGGSKNIQYF. The CDR3 DNA reads TGTGCCAGCAGCTCACAGGGAGGGTCCAAAAACATTCAGTACTTC.

The chain carries TRBV4-3 and TRBJ2-7; no clear D. This CDR3 is built from 16 residues. Germline CDR1 and CDR2: LGHNA and YSLEER. V shed 0 bases and J shed 2 bases, with 14 bases lying between them. Here the CDR3 reads CASSQDARASAYEQYF. Here the CDR3 DNA reads TGCGCCAGCAGCCAAGACGCCAGAGCGTCAGCCTACGAGCAGTACTTC.

DNA of the CDR3: TGTGCCAGCAGCCCGACAGGGACAAGTAATTCACCCCTCCACTTT. Translated, it gives CASSPTGTSNSPLHF. The gene calls are TRBV7-2 and TRBJ1-6, with 7 bases lining up with TRBD1. In germline, CDR1 is SGHTA, CDR2 FQGNSA. The CDR3 consists of 15 residues. V gave up 5 bases and J gave up 6 bases; unmatched junction bases: 7.

The chain links TRBV11-2 to TRBJ2-1, with D unresolved. Trimming cost V 5 bases and J 2 bases, with 16 bases left between them. There are 16 residues in the CDR3. Germline lookup yields CDR1 SGHAT and CDR2 FQNNGV. The CDR3 is CASSEHQTPPYNEQFF. CDR3 nucleotide sequence: TGTGCCAGCAGCGAGCATCAAACCCCCCCCTACAATGAGCAGTTCTTC. Full variable domain (remainder filled in from reference TRBV11-2 and TRBJ2-1): EAGVAQSPRYKIIEKRQSVAFWCNPISGHATLYWYQQILGQGPKLLIQFQNNGVVDDSQLPKDRFSAERLKGVDSTLKIQPAKLEDSAVYLCASSEHQTPPYNEQFFGPGTRLTVL.

The J gene is TRBJ2-1, the V gene TRBV4-3; D call uncertain. V gave up 0 bases and J gave up 0 bases, with 6 bases separating them. The CDR3 consists of 15 residues. Germline CDR1 is LGHNA and CDR2 is YSLEER. The CDR3 spells CASSQDTISYNEQFF. The CDR3 DNA reads as TGCGCCAGCAGCCAAGACACTATCTCCTACAATGAGCAGTTCTTC.

The V and J genes are TRBV21-1 and TRBJ1-1; the D call of TRBD1 is as the table states it, not checked on the DNA. TRBV21-1 is an annotated pseudogene. CDR3 length: 16 residues. CDR3 amino acids: CASSTTHVTVNTEAFF. The DNA of the CDR3 is TGTGCCAGCAGCACCACTCACGTGACAGTGAACACTGAAGCTTTCTTT.

This clone was picked up one time. CDR3 coding DNA: TGTGCCAGCAGCCAAGACCGGGGACTAGCGGGATCCAATGAGCAGTTCTTC. Its translation: CASSQDRGLAGSNEQFF. The chain uses TRBV14 and TRBJ2-1; the match to TRBD2 covers 13 bases. This CDR3 is built from 17 residues. Trimming cost V 0 bases and J 6 bases; bases outside gene matches: 5. Germline values: CDR1 SGHDN, CDR2 FVKESK.

The V call is TRBV10-3, the J call TRBJ2-6, with D unresolved. Trimming stripped 7 bases from V and 4 bases from J, with 20 bases between. Germline CDR1 ENHRY, CDR2 SYGVKD. The CDR3 is made up of 17 amino acids. The CDR3 region has the DNA TGTGCCATCACCCCGGAGAGTAGCTATCCCGGGGCCAACGTCCTGACTTTC. Translated: CAITPESSYPGANVLTF.

The chain links TRBV5-4 to TRBJ2-3, with 7 positions matching TRBD2. This CDR3 is 16 amino acids long. The germline V gene encodes CDR1 SGHNT and CDR2 YYREEE (reference sequence). Trimming removed 1 base from V and 0 bases from J; junction bases left unmatched: 5. In DNA, the CDR3 is TGTGCCAGCAGCTTGTCTAGCGGAGCTAGCACAGATACGCAGTATTTT. It yields the protein CASSLSSGASTDTQYF.